This T cell receptor (beta chain) comes out of a study of immune characterization of retroperitoneal liposarcoma. Germline loops: CDR1 MNHEY, CDR2 SMNVEV (reference sequence). The CDR3 is 13 amino acids. Between the trimmed V and J ends, which lost 6 bases and 4 bases, there was a span of 10 bases. This clonotype has ten or more counts. TCRdb independently ran MiXCR on the PCR reads; one entry per CDR3 protein. The table records 9,500 to 13,000 distinct CDR3 sequences, 25% to 30% of them present only once. This sequence was found in a male donor with retroperitoneal liposarcoma. The sample was tumor tissue. This chain connects TRBV27 to TRBJ2-1; a weak D match, TRBD1 (5 bases). CDR3 sequence: CASRPDSYNEQFF. The CDR3 bases are TGTGCCAGCAGACCTGACAGTTACAATGAGCAGTTCTTC.